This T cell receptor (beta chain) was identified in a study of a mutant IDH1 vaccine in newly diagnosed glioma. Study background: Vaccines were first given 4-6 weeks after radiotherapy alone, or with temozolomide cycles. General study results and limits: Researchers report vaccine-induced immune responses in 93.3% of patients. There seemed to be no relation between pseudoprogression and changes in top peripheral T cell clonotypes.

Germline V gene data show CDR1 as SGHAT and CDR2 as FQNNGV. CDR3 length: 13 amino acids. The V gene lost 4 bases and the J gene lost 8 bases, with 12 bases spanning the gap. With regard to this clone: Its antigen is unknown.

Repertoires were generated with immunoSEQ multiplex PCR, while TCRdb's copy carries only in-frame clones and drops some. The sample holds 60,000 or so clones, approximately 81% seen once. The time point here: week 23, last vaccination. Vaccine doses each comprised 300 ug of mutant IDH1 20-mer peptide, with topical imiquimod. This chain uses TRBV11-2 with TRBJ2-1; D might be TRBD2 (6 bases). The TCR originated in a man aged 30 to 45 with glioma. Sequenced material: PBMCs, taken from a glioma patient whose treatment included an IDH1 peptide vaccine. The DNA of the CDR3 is TGTGCCAGCAGCTCTAGACTAGTAGATGAGCAGTTCTTC. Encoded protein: CASSSRLVDEQFF. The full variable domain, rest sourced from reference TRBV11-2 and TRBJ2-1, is EAGVAQSPRYKIIEKRQSVAFWCNPISGHATLYWYQQILGQGPKLLIQFQNNGVVDDSQLPKDRFSAERLKGVDSTLKIQPAKLEDSAVYLCASSSRLVDEQFFGPGTRLTVL.